One and the same sample provided the 25 T cell receptor beta chains below, sequenced in a study of T-cell memory formation after mild COVID-19. TCRdb re-called the 5' RACE reads through MiXCR, storing one row per CDR3 protein. The repertoire holds some 160,000 distinct CDR3 sequences, approximately 13% seen once, with roughly 3.3% in the top ten. The sample consisted of PBMCs or a T cell subset sorted from them (not recorded which). These TCRs come from a man between 18 and 29 years old who had mild COVID-19 (a few samples of this study predate the infection). Cell type and time point are not known.

This chain connects TRBV11-2 to TRBJ2-5, with D possibly being TRBD1 or TRBD2 (5 bases each). The CDR3 consists of 15 residues. Germline CDR1 and CDR2: SGHAT and FQNNGV. Trimming removed 5 bases from V and 5 bases from J, with 18 bases in between. CDR3 sequence reads: CASSRVGPPWETQYF. CDR3 sequence (DNA): TGTGCCAGCAGCCGCGTGGGACCGCCGTGGGAGACCCAGTACTTC.

This clonotype has a handful of counts. The chain joins TRBV7-2 to TRBJ2-3; D is possibly TRBD1 or TRBD2 (5 bases each). The ends were cut back, 4 bases at V and 2 bases at J, with 10 bases in the middle. The CDR3 spans 14 residues. CDR1 and CDR2 from the germline V gene are SGHTA and FQGNSA. CDR3 in amino acids: CASSYSGPTDTQYF. The CDR3 bases are TGTGCCAGCAGCTACTCGGGGCCCACAGATACGCAGTATTTT.

This clonotype was seen more than once but under ten times. This sequence joins TRBV3-1 and TRBJ2-1; no firm D call. Looked up from germline, CDR1 is LGHDT and CDR2 is YNNKEL (reference sequence). Between the trimmed V and J ends, which lost 3 bases and 10 bases, there was a span of 10 bases. This CDR3 contains 12 residues. The CDR3: CASSQISREQFF. CDR3 DNA: TGTGCCAGCAGCCAGATCTCCCGGGAGCAGTTCTTC.

V usage is TRBV23-1 and J usage is TRBJ2-2, with D unclear. TRBV23-1 is reported as an ORF; its role is uncertain. CDR3 length: 13 residues. V was pared by 7 bases and J by 8 bases, with 14 bases between. The CDR3 region has the DNA TGCGCCAGCACTGCGATCTCATGTGGGGAGCTGTTTTTT. Translated: CASTAISCGELFF.

Ten or more counts support this clonotype. V usage is TRBV7-9 and J usage is TRBJ1-2; the D gene is possibly TRBD1 (6 bases). The CDR3 is 12 amino acids. Trimming shortened V by 6 bases and J by 4 bases, and 9 bases separated the two germline ends. The germline gives CDR1 SEHNR, CDR2 FQNEAQ (reference sequence). The CDR3 DNA sequence: TGTGCCAGCAGTTTGACAGGCTATGGCTACACCTTC. Translation: CASSLTGYGYTF.

This clonotype was seen more than once but under ten times. The V gene is TRBV6-2 or TRBV6-3, the J gene TRBJ1-1; unclear D gene. The CDR3 spans 14 residues. Germline CDR1 and CDR2: MNHEY and SVGEGT. V lost 6 bases to trimming and J lost 1 base, with 12 bases between them. This chain's CDR3 is CASRPHAGNTEAFF. In nucleotides, the CDR3 is TGTGCCAGCAGACCTCACGCCGGGAACACTGAAGCTTTCTTT.

This clonotype was observed a handful of times. The CDR3 region is CSATIVDREQFF. Written as DNA, the CDR3 is TGCAGTGCTACCATAGTCGATCGGGAGCAGTTCTTC. The chain employs TRBV20-1 and TRBJ2-1; D gene uncertain. In germline, CDR1 is DFQATT, CDR2 SNEGSKA (reference sequence). The V end was cut by 4 bases, the J end by 10 bases, with 14 bases between. The CDR3 has 12 residues.

The J gene is TRBJ1-1, the V gene TRBV7-2; 8 nucleotides line up with TRBD1. This CDR3 region has 13 residues. Trimming removed 0 bases from V and 8 bases from J; junction bases left unmatched: 2. Germline V gives CDR1 SGHTA, CDR2 FQGNSA. The CDR3 loop reads CASSLADRGEAFF. CDR3 in DNA: TGTGCCAGCAGCTTAGCCGACAGGGGCGAAGCTTTCTTT.

The chain couples TRBV7-3 to TRBJ2-3; D not certain. The V end was cut by 5 bases, the J end by 4 bases, with 13 bases between. CDR3 length equals 14 residues. Germline assignment: CDR1 SGHTA and CDR2 FQGTGA. CDR3 DNA sequence: TGTGCCAGCAGCCAGAGGTTAGGTTCAGATACGCAGTATTTT. This gives the protein CASSQRLGSDTQYF.

The rearrangement links TRBV10-1 to TRBJ2-3; D remains unclear. The CDR3 covers 18 residues. Germline lookup yields CDR1 WNHNN and CDR2 SYGVQD (reference sequence). Trimming left V 3 bases short and J 1 base short, with 20 bases between. CDR3 coding DNA: TGCGCCAGCAGTGATCTCCCCGGTACGGAGTACGGCACAGATACGCAGTATTTT. It codes for CASSDLPGTEYGTDTQYF.

This clonotype has just a few counts. The chain employs TRBV7-2 and TRBJ1-3, with D unclear. Germline V lookup: CDR1 SGHTA, CDR2 FQGNSA. The CDR3 runs 12 residues. V was shortened by 5 bases and J by 1 base, with 3 bases between the two germline ends. The DNA for the CDR3 is TGTGCCAGCAGCATTTCTGGAAACACCATATATTTT. Its protein is CASSISGNTIYF.

This rearrangement joins TRBV20-1 to TRBJ1-5; a possible D gene is TRBD1 (6 bases). Per the germline V gene, CDR1 is DFQATT and CDR2 is SNEGSKA (reference sequence). The CDR3 extends over 14 amino acids. V lost 0 bases and J lost 9, with 15 bases in between. The CDR3 bases are TGCAGTGCTAGAGATGGGACAACCTGGTTGCCCCAGCATTTT. Its protein product is CSARDGTTWLPQHF.

The chain couples TRBV7-9 to TRBJ2-1; D possibly corresponds to TRBD2 (5 bases). The germline V gene has CDR1 SEHNR and CDR2 FQNEAQ (reference sequence). This CDR3 has 16 amino acids. Trimming removed 4 bases from V and 0 bases from J, with 13 bases in between. The CDR3 DNA reads as TGTGCCAGCAGCTCGAGGGTTCTCAGCTCCTACAATGAGCAGTTCTTC. As protein: CASSSRVLSSYNEQFF.

This clonotype has more than one count but fewer than ten. V gene TRBV18 combines with J gene TRBJ2-7; D is undetermined. Trimming left V 4 bases short and J 4 bases short, with 11 bases between. The CDR3 is 13 amino acids. Germline V gene lookup returns CDR1 KGHSH and CDR2 LQKENI. The CDR3 protein is CASSLNKGYEQYV. CDR3 DNA: TGTGCCAGCTCACTCAACAAGGGTTACGAGCAGTACGTC.

The table lists this clonotype with a few counts. The chain is built from TRBV7-2 and TRBJ2-3, with 10 bases matching TRBD2. CDR1 is SGHTA, CDR2 FQGNSA, per germline. J lost 1 base, V lost 0 bases, and 1 base had no gene match. CDR3 length: 16 amino acids. In DNA, the CDR3 is TGTGCCAGCAGCTTAGCAGGGACTAGCGGCACAGATACGCAGTATTTT. Translated: CASSLAGTSGTDTQYF.

The rearrangement links TRBV3-1 to TRBJ2-2; tentative D call: TRBD1 (6 bases). Trimming shortened V by 4 bases and J by 6 bases, and 15 bases separated the two germline ends. The CDR3 totals 15 residues. Per germline, CDR1 LGHDT and CDR2 YNNKEL (reference sequence). CDR3 DNA sequence: TGTGCCAGCAGCCTGACAGGAGCTCGGGCCGGGGAGCTGTTTTTT. Protein sequence: CASSLTGARAGELFF. The full variable domain, rest sourced from reference TRBV3-1 and TRBJ2-2, is DTAVSQTPKYLVTQMGNDKSIKCEQNLGHDTMYWYKQDSKKFLKIMFSYNNKELIINETVPNRFSPKSPDKAHLNLHINSLELGDSAVYFCASSLTGARAGELFFGEGSRLTVL.

This clonotype was picked up a small number of times. The rearrangement joins TRBV2 to TRBJ2-7, with D possibly being TRBD1 (6 bases). The CDR3 consists of 16 residues. Germline CDR1 is SNHLY and CDR2 is FYNNEI. Trimming pared 5 bases from V and 0 bases from J, leaving 17 bases between. As DNA, the CDR3 is TGTGCCAGCAGTATTCGGGACACCGGTTTCTCCTACGAGCAGTACGTC. Amino acid sequence: CASSIRDTGFSYEQYV.

In its sample, this clonotype was seen many times. The V gene is TRBV11-2, the J gene TRBJ2-2; possibly TRBD2 for D (5 bases). The CDR3 is 14 residues long. With 5 bases removed from V and 2 bases from J, the gap between germline ends came to 9 bases. Germline V gene sequence: CDR1 SGHAT, CDR2 FQNNGV. Here the CDR3 reads CASSPRLNTGELFF. CDR3 DNA: TGTGCCAGCAGCCCGCGACTAAACACCGGGGAGCTGTTTTTT.

The chain joins TRBV12-5 to TRBJ2-7; D remains unclear. The CDR3 spans 14 residues. CDR1 LGHNT and CDR2 FRNRAP come from the germline V gene. The V end was cut by 5 bases, the J end by 5 bases, with 16 bases between. This CDR3 reads CASGPQTLRDEQYF. CDR3 in DNA: TGTGCTAGTGGTCCACAGACACTCCGGGACGAGCAGTACTTC.

The rearrangement joins TRBV6-2 or TRBV6-3 to TRBJ2-5, with a tentative D call TRBD2 (5 bases). The V gene lost 6 bases and the J gene lost 2 bases, with 10 bases spanning the gap. The germline CDR1 and CDR2 sequences are MNHEY and SVGEGT. This CDR3 region has 13 residues. For the CDR3, the DNA is TGTGCCAGCAGCCGCGGGCCTCAAGAGACCCAGTACTTC. It is translated as CASSRGPQETQYF.

The V call is TRBV5-1, the J call TRBJ2-3; D is unresolved. This CDR3 has 13 residues. Per germline, CDR1 SGHRS and CDR2 YFSETQ. Trimming took off 4 bases at V and 3 bases at J, with 9 bases between the two ends. This CDR3 is CASSRGWTDTQYF. Here the CDR3 DNA reads TGCGCCAGCAGCCGCGGATGGACAGATACGCAGTATTTT.

This clonotype has a handful of counts. This chain connects TRBV7-2 to TRBJ1-5; no clear D gene. V was pared by 3 bases and J by 9 bases, with 9 bases between. The germline CDR1 and CDR2 sequences are SGHTA and FQGNSA. This CDR3 spans 12 amino acids. The CDR3 loop reads CASSLEGPPQHF. In DNA form, the CDR3 reads TGTGCCAGCAGCTTGGAAGGACCGCCCCAGCATTTT.

Of note for this clonotype: Just one base apart from a much larger clone, this may be a read error. The chain joins TRBV12-3 or TRBV12-4 to TRBJ2-3; a possible D gene is TRBD1 (5 bases). The CDR3 runs 13 residues. Trimming pared 7 bases from V and 2 bases from J, leaving 10 bases between. In nucleotides, the CDR3 is TGTGCCAGCATGGACACCTTCACAGATACGCAGTATTTT. Its translation: CASMDTFTDTQYF.

This clonotype appeared a few times. The DNA of the CDR3 is TGTGCCAGCAGCTTGGCCGTTCAGGGGGTTTGGGCTGAAGCTTTCTTT. Its protein is CASSLAVQGVWAEAFF. This chain connects TRBV5-5 to TRBJ1-1, with TRBD1 matching 7 bases. Germline V CDR1 and CDR2: SGHKS, YYEKEE (reference sequence). Trimming at V came to 0 bases and at J to 6 bases, leaving 11 bases not matched to a gene. This CDR3 has 16 amino acids.

This clonotype was counted a few times. CDR3 residues: CASSQVVRDRKNIQYF. In DNA, the CDR3 is TGCGCCAGCAGCCAAGTCGTCCGGGACAGAAAAAACATTCAGTACTTC. The V call is TRBV4-1, the J call TRBJ2-4, with 7 positions matching TRBD1. Germline CDR1 and CDR2: MGHRA and YSYEKL. The CDR3 is 16 amino acids. Losses at the gene ends were 1 base for V and 4 bases for J; bases not matched to a gene: 7.